This T cell receptor beta chain was recorded in a study of T cells in Graves' hyperthyroidism and ophthalmopathy. Findings and caveats of the study: Stable hyperthyroidism and ophthalmopathy were separated using 13 V-J signatures.

The germline V gene has CDR1 KGHSH and CDR2 LQKENI. This CDR3 has 17 residues. The V and J ends lost 3 bases and 0 bases respectively, with 15 bases between them. Worth noting for this clonotype: Its antigen is undetermined.

Amplified TCR beta CDR3 regions came from RNA transcripts. TCR CDR3 regions were first amplified by RT-PCR with HTBI primers. TCRdb recomputed calls from the multiplex PCR reads with MiXCR, one row per CDR3 protein. The data contain 300,000 to 400,000 distinct CDR3 sequences, approximately 15% of them singletons. This chain links TRBV18 with TRBJ1-3; a weak D match, TRBD1 (5 bases). The TCR sequence derives from an older woman with Graves' hyperthyroidism. The specimen sequenced was blood. DNA of the CDR3: TGTGCCAGCTCACCCTCCCCCACAGGATCCTCTGGAAACACCATATATTTT. Residues: CASSPSPTGSSGNTIYF.